These T cell receptor beta chains were read from a single sample in a study of T cell repertoires in cytomegalovirus infection. Each CDR3 protein is one row after TCRdb ran MiXCR on the reads. The data contain some 700,000 distinct CDR3 sequences, less than 40% of them singletons. Sequenced input: PBMCs. The receptors come from a human donor in good health (CMV status not recorded). Some clones in this sample may be carry-over from other donors' samples. The CDR3 runs from the conserved cysteine through the conserved F or W. A D gene is named only where the DNA matches it firmly. Part of the rows lack a size; the others show once, few, many or a class for expanded clones.

TRBJ2-3,TRBV3-1,-,TRBD2,TGTGCCAGCAGCCAAGTCCAGCGGGAGACCGGATTGCGCACAGATACGCAGTATTTT,CASSQVQRETGLRTDTQYF
TRBJ2-4,TRBV2,few,TRBD1,TGTGCCAGCAGTGGGGACAGGGCGGGCATTCAGTACTTC,CASSGDRAGIQYF
TRBJ2-3,TRBV10-3,-,-,TGTGCCATCAGTGACTCCGGGACTGTAACAGATACGCAGTATTTT,CAISDSGTVTDTQYF
TRBJ1-4,TRBV7-2,-,TRBD1,TGTGCCAGCAGCTTTGACAGGGGTTACGAAAAACTGTTTTTT,CASSFDRGYEKLFF
TRBJ1-1,TRBV19,few,TRBD1,TGTGCCAGTAGTATTCAGGGGGCAGAAACTGAAGCTTTCTTT,CASSIQGAETEAFF
TRBJ1-5,TRBV3-1,-,TRBD1,TGTGCCAGCAGCCAAGGGGACAGGGGACACCAGCATTTT,CASSQGDRGHQHF
TRBJ2-3,TRBV9,-,-,TGTGCCAGCAGCGTAAGATGGACAACCGTTTACACAGATACGCAGTATTTT,CASSVRWTTVYTDTQYF
TRBJ1-4,TRBV28,few,TRBD1,TGTGCCAGCAGTTTATGGGACAGGGAGGTGAAAAAACTGTTTTTT,CASSLWDREVKKLFF
TRBJ1-1,TRBV7-8,many,-,TGTGCCAGCAGCTCCAGCACCCCAGACTCTGAAGCTTTCTTT,CASSSSTPDSEAFF
TRBJ2-5,TRBV28,few,-,TGTGCCAGCAGTTTATTGGGAGCCCTCCAAGAGACCCAGTACTTC,CASSLLGALQETQYF
TRBJ2-7,TRBV19,-,-,TGTGCCAGTAGTATTTCGGCCTACGAGCAGTACTTC,CASSISAYEQYF
TRBJ1-6,TRBV12-3/TRBV12-4,-,-,TGTGCCAGCAGTTTATCGGTTGGGGGTAATTCACCCCTCCACTTT,CASSLSVGGNSPLHF
TRBJ2-4,TRBV7-6,-,-,TGTGCCAGCAGCTTAGGGGGTAGGAACATTCAGTACTTC,CASSLGGRNIQYF
TRBJ1-4,TRBV28,once,-,TGTGCCAGCAGCCTTACCGGCATAGAGAATGAAAAACTGTTTTTT,CASSLTGIENEKLFF
TRBJ1-5,TRBV3-1,-,TRBD1,TGTGCCAGCAGCCATGACCGGGACAGAGCCCCACGTAATCAGCCCCAGCATTTT,CASSHDRDRAPRNQPQHF
TRBJ1-5,TRBV28,few,-,TGTGCCAGCAGCCCTTACGGCCGCAGGATCAATCAGCCCCAGCATTTT,CASSPYGRRINQPQHF
TRBJ1-5,TRBV20-1,-,TRBD1,TGCAGTGCTATTCGACAGGGAATGGGCAATCAGCCCCAGCATTTT,CSAIRQGMGNQPQHF
TRBJ1-1,TRBV7-6,-,-,TGTGCCAGCAGCTTAGATCGGGGGCTGGACACTGAAGCTTTCTTT,CASSLDRGLDTEAFF
TRBJ2-7,TRBV27,few,TRBD1,TGTGCCAGCAGTTTAAACGACAGGGGGATCTACGAGCAGTACTTC,CASSLNDRGIYEQYF
TRBJ1-1,TRBV7-6,-,-,TGTGCCAGCAGCTTAGTTGGGTTTGGCGCTGAAGCTTTCTTT,CASSLVGFGAEAFF
TRBJ1-2,TRBV19,few,-,TGTGCCAGTAGTATTAATAGCTGGGCCTCTAACTATGGCTACACCTTC,CASSINSWASNYGYTF
TRBJ1-2,TRBV5-6,-,-,TGTGCCAGCAGCTTGAGGGTCTCAGACTATGGCTACACCTTC,CASSLRVSDYGYTF
TRBJ1-1,TRBV7-2,-,TRBD1,TGTGCCAGCAGCTTAGGGACAGGGTGCAACACTGACGCTTTATTT,CASSLGTGCNTDALF
TRBJ2-3,TRBV5-1,-,-,TGCGCCAGCAGCTTGTCCAGGCTCACAGATACGCAGTATTTT,CASSLSRLTDTQYF
TRBJ2-1,TRBV12-3/TRBV12-4,many,TRBD2,TGTGCCAGCACCCCGGGACTACTTTACAATGAGCAGTTCTTC,CASTPGLLYNEQFF
TRBJ2-6,TRBV7-8,-,-,TGTGCCAGCAGCTTACGGGTCGGGGGGCTTGGCTCTGGGGCCAACGTCCTGACTTTC,CASSLRVGGLGSGANVLTF
TRBJ2-3,TRBV7-4,-,-,TGTGCCAGCGGAGGGGGACTGGGATTCTCAGATACGCAGTATTTT,CASGGGLGFSDTQYF
TRBJ1-6,TRBV4-1,few,-,TGCGCCAGCCGACCGGCCGGCTTTGGATCCCCCCTCCACTTT,CASRPAGFGSPLHF
TRBJ1-5,TRBV6-2/TRBV6-3,-,TRBD1,TGTGCCAGCAGGAACTCTGGACAGGGCCCCAATCAGTCCCAGCATTTT,CASRNSGQGPNQSQHF
TRBJ2-5,TRBV5-1,-,-,TGCGCCAGCAGCTTGACGGCGGCTCAAGAGACCCAGTACTTC,CASSLTAAQETQYF
TRBJ2-7,TRBV20-1,-,TRBD2,TGCAGTGCCAAACTAGCGGGGGGGCCTTACGAGCAGTACTTC,CSAKLAGGPYEQYF
TRBJ1-2,TRBV7-2,many,-,TGTGCCAGCAGCCCCGGTGGGCAGGGGATTACCTATGGCTACACCTTC,CASSPGGQGITYGYTF
TRBJ2-3,TRBV6-1,few,TRBD2,TGTGCCAGCAGTGATTTAGCGGGGGGGTACACAGATACGCAGTATTTT,CASSDLAGGYTDTQYF
TRBJ2-7,TRBV28,few,-,TGTGCCAGCAGTCCCCCCTCGGGGTCCCTCTCCTACGAGCAGTACTTC,CASSPPSGSLSYEQYF
TRBJ1-5,TRBV6-6,few,-,TGTGCCAGCCGACCAGGGAATAGCAATCAGCCCCAGCATTTT,CASRPGNSNQPQHF
TRBJ2-1,TRBV28,few,-,TGTGCCAGCAGTTTAGCGTCTCCAAATGAGCAGTTCTTC,CASSLASPNEQFF
TRBJ1-2,TRBV7-2,many,-,TGTGCCAGCAGCTTCTTCCCCCCCGCCGGTGGCTACACCTTC,CASSFFPPAGGYTF
TRBJ2-3,TRBV7-3,-,-,TGTGCCAGCAGCCCCATCGGGGGCACAGATACGCAGTATTTT,CASSPIGGTDTQYF
TRBJ1-5,TRBV7-9,-,-,TGTGCCAGCAGCTTAGCCGGAGATAGGACCCAGCATTTT,CASSLAGDRTQHF
TRBJ2-7,TRBV12-3/TRBV12-4,-,-,TGTGCCAGCAGTTTAGGGGAGTACGAGCAGTACTTC,CASSLGEYEQYF
TRBJ1-2,TRBV7-6,few,TRBD1,TGTGCCAGCAGCCCGCCCTCAGGGGGCCAGACCTTC,CASSPPSGGQTF
TRBJ1-1,TRBV6-5,-,-,TGTGCCAGCAGTTACGTTCTGGGGACTGAAGCTTTCTTT,CASSYVLGTEAFF
TRBJ2-7,TRBV28,-,-,TGTGCCAGCAGTTTACAACGGGTGGGAACATACGAGCAGTACTTC,CASSLQRVGTYEQYF
TRBJ2-6,TRBV7-2,-,-,TGTGCCAGCAGCCCACACAGGGGAGGAGGGGGGGCCAACGTCCTGACTTTC,CASSPHRGGGGANVLTF
TRBJ2-1,TRBV28,-,-,TGTGTCCCCCCGTTGGGAGGGGGGACAAATGAGCAGTTCTTC,CVPPLGGGTNEQFF
TRBJ2-1,TRBV11-2,few,-,TGTGCCAGCAGCTTAGATGTGGCAGGTTCCAATGAGCAGTTCTTC,CASSLDVAGSNEQFF
TRBJ2-7,TRBV14,few,-,TGTGCCAGCAGCCAGGGACTTGCCTCCTACGAGCAGTACTTC,CASSQGLASYEQYF
TRBJ2-3,TRBV7-2,many,-,TGTGCCAGCAGCCCCACAAGGGGAACTGGAGATACGCAGTATTTT,CASSPTRGTGDTQYF
TRBJ2-1,TRBV19,few,TRBD2,TGTGCCAGTAGTCCTCTAGCGGGAGACTACAATGAGCAGTTCTTC,CASSPLAGDYNEQFF